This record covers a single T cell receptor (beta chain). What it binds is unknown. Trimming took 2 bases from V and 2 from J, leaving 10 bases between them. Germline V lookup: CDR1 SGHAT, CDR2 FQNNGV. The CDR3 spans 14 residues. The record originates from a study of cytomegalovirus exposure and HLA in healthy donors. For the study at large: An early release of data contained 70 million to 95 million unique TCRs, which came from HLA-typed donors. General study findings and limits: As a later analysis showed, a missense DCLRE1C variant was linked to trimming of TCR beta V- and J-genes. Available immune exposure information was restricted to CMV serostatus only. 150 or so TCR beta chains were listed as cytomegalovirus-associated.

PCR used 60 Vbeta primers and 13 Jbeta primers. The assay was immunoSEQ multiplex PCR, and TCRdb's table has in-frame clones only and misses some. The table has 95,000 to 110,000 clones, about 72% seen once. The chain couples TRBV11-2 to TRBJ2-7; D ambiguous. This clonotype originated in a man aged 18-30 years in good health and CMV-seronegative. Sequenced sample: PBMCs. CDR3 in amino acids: CASSLRSIAYEQYF. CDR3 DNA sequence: TGTGCCAGCAGCTTACGGTCCATCGCCTACGAGCAGTACTTC.